The 18 T cell receptor beta chains reported below all come from one sample, sequenced in a study of shared clonotypes between healthy human individuals. Assay used: immunoSEQ multiplex PCR; TCRdb lists only in-frame clones, some missing. The data show fewer than 700,000 clones, around 96% seen once. Positive CCR7 selection of CD45RO-negative cells yielded the naive CD8 cells, and terminally differentiated effector memory CD45RA+ cells were excluded. The sample consisted of naive CD8+ T cells sorted from blood. The receptors derive from a woman in her thirties in good health.

V gene TRBV7-6 combines with J gene TRBJ2-5, with D possibly being TRBD2 (5 bases). The last part of the DNA fits TRBJ2-7 better; the J call may be wrong. CDR1 is SGHVS and CDR2 is FNYEAQ in the germline V gene. The CDR3 spans 14 residues. As DNA, the CDR3 is TGTGCCAGCAGCCCCTCAACTGCGGGCTACGAGCAGTACTTC. It encodes CASSPSTAGYEQYF.

V usage is TRBV29-1 and J usage is TRBJ2-1, with D possibly matching TRBD2 (6 bases). Germline V gene lookup returns CDR1 SQVTM and CDR2 ANQGSEA. Between the trimmed V and J ends, which lost 5 bases and 9 bases, there was a span of 17 bases. The CDR3 runs to 13 residues. In DNA form, the CDR3 reads TGCAGCGTTCTCGGGGGAGACATTAGTGAGCAGTTCTTC. It specifies CSVLGGDISEQFF.

The chain uses TRBV14 and TRBJ2-7, with 10 bases lining up with TRBD1. This CDR3 contains 17 residues. J was trimmed by 3 bases and V by 0 bases; bases with no gene match: 8. Germline V lookup: CDR1 SGHDN, CDR2 FVKESK. The chain's CDR3 is CASSQEQAGQGVYEQYF. Written as DNA, the CDR3 is TGTGCCAGCAGCCAAGAACAAGCAGGACAGGGGGTCTACGAGCAGTACTTC.

In its sample, this clone was seen a few times. At the DNA level, this CDR3 is encoded by other sequences in the same sample as well. The rearrangement joins TRBV27 to TRBJ2-7; D remains unclear. Germline CDR1 MNHEY, CDR2 SMNVEV (reference sequence). Trimming stripped 3 bases from V and 1 base from J, with 7 bases between. The CDR3 totals 13 residues. The CDR3 DNA reads TGTGCCAGCAGTTTTGGTCAGTCCTACGAGCAGTACTTC. Translation gives CASSFGQSYEQYF.

This clone was counted between two and nine times. This sequence joins TRBV6-5 and TRBJ2-7; D perhaps matches TRBD1 (6 bases). The CDR3 length is 14 residues. CDR1 and CDR2 (germline): MNHEY, SVGAGI. V shed 3 bases and J shed 4 bases, with 13 bases lying between them. The CDR3 sequence: CASSYGGAEYEQYF. CDR3 DNA sequence: TGTGCCAGCAGTTATGGGGGCGCGGAGTACGAGCAGTACTTC.

The chain links TRBV2 to TRBJ2-7; tentatively, D is TRBD2 (5 bases). In germline, CDR1 is SNHLY, CDR2 FYNNEI. Trimming removed 3 bases at V and 4 bases at J, with 19 bases between. CDR3 length: 16 residues. The chain's CDR3 is CASSDMGETFSYEQYF. CDR3 bases: TGTGCCAGCAGTGATATGGGAGAGACCTTTTCGTACGAGCAGTACTTC.

This clone was recorded only once. The chain uses TRBV14 and TRBJ1-1; D is uncertain. The ends were cut back, 4 bases at V and 4 bases at J, with 10 bases in the middle. CDR1 is SGHDN and CDR2 is FVKESK in the germline V gene. The CDR3 loop spans 13 amino acids. The CDR3 DNA reads as TGTGCCAGCAGCCTTAGACCTATCACTGAAGCTTTCTTT. Amino acids: CASSLRPITEAFF. Supplemented by reference TRBV14 and TRBJ1-1, the full variable domain reads EAGVTQFPSHSVIEKGQTVTLRCDPISGHDNLYWYRRVMGKEIKFLLHFVKESKQDESGMPNNRFLAERTGGTYSTLKVQPAELEDSGVYFCASSLRPITEAFFGQGTRLTVV.

As concerns this clone: This sample also contains other DNA sequences that code for the same CDR3. The genes are TRBV5-1 and TRBJ2-7; D might be TRBD1 (7 bases). The CDR3 length is 14 residues. CDR1 and CDR2 (germline): SGHRS, YFSETQ. Trimming pared 3 bases from V and 2 bases from J, leaving 12 bases between. CDR3 loop: CASSSGDSTYEQYF. The CDR3 DNA reads TGCGCCAGCAGCTCGGGGGACAGCACCTACGAGCAGTACTTC. The variable domain in full, completed from reference TRBV5-1 and TRBJ2-7, reads KAGVTQTPRYLIKTRGQQVTLSCSPISGHRSVSWYQQTPGQGLQFLFEYFSETQRNKGNFPGRFSGRQFSNSRSEMNVSTLELGDSALYLCASSSGDSTYEQYFGPGTRLTVT.

A single count supports this clone. This chain connects TRBV28 to TRBJ2-7; possible D gene TRBD1, 5 bases. Trimming pared 3 bases from V and 3 bases from J, leaving 12 bases between. CDR1 and CDR2 from the germline V gene are MDHEN and SYDVKM. The length of the CDR3 is 14 residues. CDR3 coding DNA: TGTGCCAGCAGTTTTGCAGGGTACGGCTACGAGCAGTACTTC. It specifies CASSFAGYGYEQYF.

The chain links TRBV10-2 to TRBJ2-3; 11 nucleotides line up with TRBD2. Trimming took 3 bases from V and 2 from J; bases not matched to a gene: 7. The CDR3 spans 17 residues. Germline V lookup: CDR1 WSHSY, CDR2 SAAADI. This chain's CDR3 is CASSDRSLAGVTDTQYF. CDR3 DNA: TGCGCCAGCAGTGACAGGTCACTAGCGGGAGTCACAGATACGCAGTATTTT.

V is TRBV7-8 and J is TRBJ2-1; 7 nucleotides agree with TRBD2. Germline-derived CDR1 and CDR2 are SGHVS and FQNEAQ. The CDR3 is 15 residues long. J was trimmed by 4 bases and V by 6 bases; bases with no gene match: 9. The CDR3 region is CASRLREAAYNEQFF. In DNA form, the CDR3 reads TGTGCCAGCAGGTTACGGGAGGCCGCATACAATGAGCAGTTCTTC. Filled out from reference TRBV7-8 and TRBJ2-1, the complete variable domain reads GAGVSQSPRYKVAKRGQDVALRCDPISGHVSLFWYQQALGQGPEFLTYFQNEAQLDKSGLPSDRFFAERPEGSVSTLKIQRTQQEDSAVYLCASRLREAAYNEQFFGPGTRLTVL.

The chain combines TRBV9 with TRBJ1-2; a weak D match, TRBD1 (6 bases). V was cut by 1 base and J by 6 bases, with 16 bases left in between. CDR1 is SGDLS and CDR2 is YYNGEE in the germline V gene. The CDR3 contains 15 residues. The CDR3 protein is CASSVRGDAGDGYTF. For the CDR3, the DNA is TGTGCCAGCAGCGTAAGAGGGGACGCAGGGGATGGCTACACCTTC.

The gene calls are TRBV2 and TRBJ2-7; 15 nucleotides agree with TRBD2. After removal of 5 bases from V and 1 base from J, the junction contained 6 bases not matched to a gene. Germline V gene lookup returns CDR1 SNHLY and CDR2 FYNNEI. The CDR3 covers 17 residues. The CDR3 nucleotides are TGTGCCAGCAGTAAGGGACTAGCGGGAGGCCTATCCTACGAGCAGTACTTC. It encodes CASSKGLAGGLSYEQYF.

This chain uses TRBV30 with TRBJ1-1; D remains ambiguous. V was clipped by 6 bases and J by 0 bases, with 5 bases between them. The CDR3 spans 11 residues. Germline V CDR1 and CDR2: GTSNPN, SVGIG (reference sequence). The chain's CDR3 is CACKMNTEAFF. CDR3 in DNA: TGTGCCTGCAAAATGAACACTGAAGCTTTCTTT.

This chain joins TRBV19 and TRBJ2-7, with a tentative D call TRBD2 (5 bases). V lost 4 bases and J lost 9, with 16 bases in between. There are 13 residues in the CDR3. The V gene's germline CDR1 is LNHDA and CDR2 SQIVND (reference sequence). In DNA form, the CDR3 reads TGTGCCAGTAGTAGACATCTCCGGGAAATGCAGTACTTC. It codes for CASSRHLREMQYF.

The chain recombines TRBV19 with TRBJ2-7; D is perhaps TRBD1 or TRBD2 (6 bases each). The germline gives CDR1 LNHDA, CDR2 SQIVND (reference sequence). The CDR3 length is 13 residues. V lost 5 bases, J lost 1 base, and 9 bases lay in between. The CDR3: CASSWGASYEQYF. CDR3 DNA sequence: TGTGCCAGTAGTTGGGGGGCTTCCTACGAGCAGTACTTC.

This clone was found once. The chain carries TRBV28 and TRBJ2-1; D not certain. This CDR3 contains 12 residues. V was pared by 5 bases and J by 6 bases, with 8 bases between. The V gene's germline CDR1 is MDHEN and CDR2 SYDVKM. The CDR3 spells CASSHDPNEQFF. The DNA of the CDR3 is TGTGCCAGCAGTCACGACCCCAATGAGCAGTTCTTC. The whole variable domain, remainder taken from reference TRBV28 and TRBJ2-1, is DVKVTQSSRYLVKRTGEKVFLECVQDMDHENMFWYRQDPGLGLRLIYFSYDVKMKEKGDIPEGYSVSREKKERFSLILESASTNQTSMYLCASSHDPNEQFFGPGTRLTVL.

The CDR3 loop is CASSASYEQYF. The DNA of the CDR3 is TGTGCCAGCAGTGCCTCCTACGAGCAGTACTTC. The rearrangement joins TRBV25-1 to TRBJ2-7; D ambiguous. Trimming took off 4 bases at V and 0 bases at J, with 1 base between the two ends. The germline V gene encodes CDR1 MGHDK and CDR2 SYGVNS. This CDR3 has 11 amino acids.